The 26 T cell receptor beta chains presented below share a single source sample, sequenced in a study of shared clonotypes between healthy human individuals. Only CD45RO-negative cells positively selected for CCR7 counted as naive CD8 cells, so terminally differentiated effector memory CD45RA+ cells were excluded. TCRdb's table, derived via immunoSEQ multiplex PCR, lists solely in-frame clones and lacks some. The top ten clones hold more than 1.5% of a sample with about 2.1 million clones, 90% to 95% of them seen once. Source material: naive CD8+ T cells from PBMCs. These receptors all come from a man between 18 and 29 years old in good health. Some clones in this sample may be carry-over from other donors' samples.

This clone was seen once. The chain couples TRBV7-2 to TRBJ2-3, with 10 bases fitting TRBD1. Looked up from germline, CDR1 is SGHTA and CDR2 is FQGNSA. Trimming removed 4 bases from V and 0 bases from J; junction bases left unmatched: 4. The CDR3 contains 16 residues. CDR3 sequence (DNA): TGTGCCAGCAGCTCCCGACAGGGGGCTAGCACAGATACGCAGTATTTT. This gives the protein CASSSRQGASTDTQYF.

The chain uses TRBV7-9 and TRBJ2-7; possibly TRBD1 for D (6 bases). CDR1 SEHNR and CDR2 FQNEAQ come from the germline V gene (reference sequence). The CDR3 has 15 amino acids. V gave up 5 bases and J gave up 7 bases, with 21 bases separating them. The CDR3 DNA sequence: TGTGCCAGCAGCCCACCCCGGGGACAACAAGAAGAGCAGTACTTC. It is translated as CASSPPRGQQEEQYF. Based on the CDR3 plus reference TRBV7-9 and TRBJ2-7, the full variable domain is DTGVSQNPRHKITKRGQNVTFRCDPISEHNRLYWYRQTLGQGPEFLTYFQNEAQLEKSRLLSDRFSAERPKGSFSTLEIQRTEQGDSAMYLCASSPPRGQQEEQYFGPGTRLTVT.

The chain carries TRBV28 and TRBJ2-4, with D possibly called TRBD1 or TRBD2 (5 bases each). V lost 6 bases to trimming and J lost 0 bases, with 15 bases between them. The CDR3 contains 16 residues. Per germline, CDR1 MDHEN and CDR2 SYDVKM. The CDR3 DNA follows: TGTGCCAGCAGCCGAGGGCCAGGGTTAGCCAAAAACATTCAGTACTTC. Protein: CASSRGPGLAKNIQYF.

The chain recombines TRBV9 with TRBJ2-5; 7 bases match TRBD2. Germline values: CDR1 SGDLS, CDR2 YYNGEE. V lost 4 bases, J lost 6 bases, and 9 bases stayed unmatched. The CDR3 spans 14 residues. The CDR3: CASSNGREAKTQYF. The CDR3 nucleotides are TGTGCCAGCAGCAACGGTCGGGAGGCGAAGACCCAGTACTTC.

The rearrangement uses TRBV7-8 and TRBJ2-1; TRBD2 aligns across 11 bases. The CDR3 extends over 16 amino acids. V gave up 1 base and J gave up 8 bases; unmatched junction bases: 7. Germline lookup yields CDR1 SGHVS and CDR2 FQNEAQ. The CDR3 region is CASSLVLAGVIDEQFF. Here the CDR3 DNA reads TGTGCCAGCAGCTTAGTACTAGCGGGAGTCATCGATGAGCAGTTCTTC.

This clone has only one observation. The sample carries other DNA sequences with the same CDR3. The chain's CDR3 is CASSLGGAKNIQYF. CDR3 DNA sequence: TGTGCCAGCAGCTTAGGGGGAGCCAAAAACATTCAGTACTTC. This chain links TRBV11-2 with TRBJ2-4; D not certain. Germline CDR1 is SGHAT and CDR2 is FQNNGV. This CDR3 region has 14 residues. Trimming stripped 1 base from V and 0 bases from J, with 4 bases between.

For the CDR3, the DNA is TGTGCCAGCAGTTTATTACAGGGAAGGGCCTACGAGCAGTACTTC. It translates to CASSLLQGRAYEQYF. This chain uses TRBV6-5 with TRBJ2-7, with D perhaps TRBD1 (6 bases). This CDR3 contains 15 residues. The germline gives CDR1 MNHEY, CDR2 SVGAGI. V gave up 4 bases and J gave up 2 bases, with 15 bases separating them.

To note about this clone: This CDR3 is also generated by other DNA sequences in the sample. The chain links TRBV19 to TRBJ2-7; TRBD1 is a possible D gene (5 bases). Germline V gives CDR1 LNHDA, CDR2 SQIVND (reference sequence). Trimming removed 1 base at V and 6 bases at J, with 10 bases between. The length of the CDR3 is 13 residues. In DNA form, the CDR3 reads TGTGCCAGTAGTATAGGGCAGGGTGGCGAGCAGTACTTC. Translated: CASSIGQGGEQYF. Full variable domain (rest looked up from reference TRBV19 and TRBJ2-7): DGGITQSPKYLFRKEGQNVTLSCEQNLNHDAMYWYRQDPGQGLRLIYYSQIVNDFQKGDIAEGYSVSREKKESFPLTVTSAQKNPTAFYLCASSIGQGGEQYFGPGTRLTVT.

This clone was observed once. The chain couples TRBV11-2 to TRBJ2-5; 7 positions match TRBD2. Unmatched junction bases numbered 12, after V lost 1 base and J lost 4 bases. This CDR3 has 17 amino acids. Germline-derived CDR1 and CDR2 are SGHAT and FQNNGV. The CDR3 is CASSLGGRRELGETQYF. The CDR3 DNA reads as TGTGCCAGCAGCTTAGGAGGCCGGCGGGAGTTGGGAGAGACCCAGTACTTC.

The V gene is TRBV25-1, the J gene TRBJ1-2; 9 nucleotides align to TRBD1. Germline CDR1 and CDR2: MGHDK and SYGVNS. With 3 bases clipped from V and 9 bases from J, the junction kept 5 bases outside the gene matches. The length of the CDR3 is 13 residues. CDR3 sequence reads: CASSELTGGSYTF. The CDR3 region has the DNA TGTGCCAGCAGTGAGCTGACAGGGGGTAGCTACACCTTC.

This clone occurred once. The V and J genes are TRBV7-8 and TRBJ2-1, with 9 nucleotides matching TRBD2. Trimming at V came to 4 bases and at J to 3 bases, leaving 7 bases not matched to a gene. The CDR3 runs to 16 residues. CDR1 is SGHVS, CDR2 FQNEAQ, per germline. CDR3 amino acids: CASSSIAGDFYNEQFF. CDR3 coding DNA: TGTGCCAGCAGCTCCATAGCGGGGGATTTCTACAATGAGCAGTTCTTC.

A single count supports this clone. The chain employs TRBV4-3 and TRBJ1-1; D possibly corresponds to TRBD1 (5 bases). The germline CDR1 and CDR2 sequences are LGHNA and YSLEER. V was cut by 0 bases and J by 4 bases, with 18 bases left in between. The CDR3 extends over 17 amino acids. The CDR3 protein is CASSQDLAREGGTEAFF. DNA of the CDR3: TGCGCCAGCAGCCAAGATCTGGCCAGGGAGGGTGGCACTGAAGCTTTCTTT.

This clone was seen just once. CDR3 residues: CASSFGQAGPGNTIYF. The CDR3 region has the DNA TGTGCCAGCAGCTTCGGACAGGCAGGACCTGGAAACACCATATATTTT. V is TRBV5-6 and J is TRBJ1-3; 7 nucleotides agree with TRBD1. Germline CDR1 is SGHDT and CDR2 is YYEEEE. V lost 2 bases and J lost 2; bases outside the gene matches: 7. The CDR3 covers 16 residues.

The chain couples TRBV29-1 to TRBJ2-5; weak D call: TRBD1 (7 bases). This CDR3 spans 10 amino acids. From germline, CDR1 is SQVTM and CDR2 ANQGSEA. V dropped 3 bases and J dropped 9 bases, with 8 bases sitting between them. The CDR3 sequence: CSVDRGAQYF. The CDR3 nucleotides are TGCAGCGTTGACAGGGGGGCCCAGTACTTC.

The genes are TRBV30 and TRBJ1-3; TRBD1 might be the D (5 bases). CDR1 is GTSNPN, CDR2 SVGIG, per germline (reference sequence). V was shortened by 5 bases and J by 4 bases, with 12 bases between the two germline ends. The CDR3 runs to 13 residues. CDR3 protein: CAWGPGPGNTIYF. The CDR3 DNA reads as TGTGCCTGGGGGCCGGGACCGGGAAACACCATATATTTT.

This sequence joins TRBV7-3 and TRBJ1-1; D unclear. Germline V gene lookup returns CDR1 SGHTA and CDR2 FQGTGA. The V end lost 5 bases, the J end lost 6 bases, and 13 bases lay between the germline ends. This CDR3 spans 13 amino acids. The CDR3 spells CASSPKRGAEAFF. The DNA of the CDR3 is TGTGCCAGCAGCCCAAAACGCGGAGCTGAAGCTTTCTTT.

The chain has TRBV2 and TRBJ1-2; tentative D call: TRBD1 (6 bases). The germline V gene has CDR1 SNHLY and CDR2 FYNNEI. Trimming stripped 6 bases from V and 8 bases from J, with 7 bases between. This CDR3 has 10 amino acids. In DNA form, the CDR3 reads TGTGCCAGCAGGGGGGCCGGCTACACCTTC. This gives the protein CASRGAGYTF.

V usage is TRBV5-6 and J usage is TRBJ2-7, with D perhaps TRBD2 (5 bases). The CDR3 has 15 amino acids. V was shortened by 0 bases and J by 2 bases, with 12 bases between the two germline ends. The V gene's germline CDR1 is SGHDT and CDR2 YYEEEE. CDR3 bases: TGTGCCAGCAGCTTGGGGAATCGGGAAACCTACGAGCAGTACTTC. Residues: CASSLGNRETYEQYF.

The V and J genes are TRBV4-2 and TRBJ2-7, with 10 bases matching TRBD2. There are 17 residues in the CDR3. CDR1 LGHNA and CDR2 YNFKEQ come from the germline V gene. Trimming removed 1 base from V and 3 bases from J; junction bases left unmatched: 9. CDR3: CASSQGTSGIRGYEQYF. Written as DNA, the CDR3 is TGTGCCAGCAGCCAAGGCACTAGCGGGATCCGTGGCTACGAGCAGTACTTC.

CDR3 sequence: CASSYSLGQETYEQYF. Written as DNA, the CDR3 is TGTGCCAGCAGTTACTCCCTCGGCCAGGAAACCTACGAGCAGTACTTC. The V call is TRBV6-5, the J call TRBJ2-7; D uncertain. Trimming removed 0 bases from V and 2 bases from J, with 14 bases in between. CDR3 length equals 16 residues. Germline V CDR1 and CDR2: MNHEY, SVGAGI.

The chain uses TRBV5-6 and TRBJ2-5; D might be TRBD1 (6 bases). The CDR3 length is 14 residues. Germline V CDR1 and CDR2: SGHDT, YYEEEE. The V and J ends lost 1 base and 5 bases respectively, with 12 bases between them. DNA for the CDR3: TGTGCCAGCAGCTTGAACAGGGTTTTCGAGACCCAGTACTTC. Its protein is CASSLNRVFETQYF.

The rearrangement links TRBV27 to TRBJ1-4, with TRBD1 matching 9 bases. The CDR3 contains 14 residues. Germline V CDR1 and CDR2: MNHEY, SMNVEV (reference sequence). Trimming took 7 bases from V and 7 from J; bases not matched to a gene: 7. This chain's CDR3 is CASTNTGGGEKLFF. The CDR3 DNA follows: TGTGCCAGCACTAACACAGGGGGCGGTGAAAAACTGTTTTTT. The variable domain in full, completed from reference TRBV27 and TRBJ1-4, reads EAQVTQNPRYLITVTGKKLTVTCSQNMNHEYMSWYRQDPGLGLRQIYYSMNVEVTDKGDVPEGYKVSRKEKRNFPLILESPSPNQTSLYFCASTNTGGGEKLFFGSGTQLSVL.

The J gene is TRBJ1-3, the V gene TRBV10-3; unclear D gene. Germline assignment: CDR1 ENHRY and CDR2 SYGVKD. The CDR3 is 15 residues long. V was pared by 6 bases and J by 3 bases, with 15 bases between. CDR3 DNA: TGTGCCATCAGGCCGGGTCCTCTCGATGGAAACACCATATATTTT. It yields the protein CAIRPGPLDGNTIYF.

The rearrangement uses TRBV27 and TRBJ2-1; D is possibly TRBD2 (5 bases). The CDR3 totals 13 residues. Germline V CDR1 and CDR2: MNHEY, SMNVEV (reference sequence). V lost 5 bases, J lost 9 bases, and 14 bases lay in between. The DNA of the CDR3 is TGTGCCAGCAGTATCTGGCGGGTTGGTGAGCAGTTCTTC. Its translation is CASSIWRVGEQFF.

This clone is a singleton in its sample. V and J are TRBV7-9 and TRBJ1-3, with TRBD1 matching over 12 bases. CDR3 size: 16 residues. With V trimmed by 4 bases and J by 4 bases, 5 bases remained unmatched. Germline CDR1 SEHNR, CDR2 FQNEAQ (reference sequence). The CDR3 sequence is CASSYLGQGAGNTIYF. The CDR3 bases are TGTGCCAGCAGCTATTTGGGACAGGGGGCCGGAAACACCATATATTTT.

This chain uses TRBV19 with TRBJ1-3; D unclear. Trimming removed 3 bases from V and 4 bases from J, with 16 bases in between. Germline V gene lookup returns CDR1 LNHDA and CDR2 SQIVND (reference sequence). This CDR3 is built from 16 residues. CDR3 loop: CASSIRLASWGNTIYF. For the CDR3, the DNA is TGTGCCAGTAGTATTCGTTTGGCTTCTTGGGGAAACACCATATATTTT.